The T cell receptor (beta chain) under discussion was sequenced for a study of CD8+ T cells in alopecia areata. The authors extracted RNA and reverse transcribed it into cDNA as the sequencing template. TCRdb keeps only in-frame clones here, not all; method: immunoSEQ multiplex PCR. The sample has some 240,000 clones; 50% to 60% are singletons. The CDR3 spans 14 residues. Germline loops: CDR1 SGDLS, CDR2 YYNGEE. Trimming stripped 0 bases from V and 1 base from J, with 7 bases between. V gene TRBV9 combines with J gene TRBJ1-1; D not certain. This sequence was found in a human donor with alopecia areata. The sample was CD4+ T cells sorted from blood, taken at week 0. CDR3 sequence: CASSVGGENTEAFF. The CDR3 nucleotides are TGTGCCAGCAGCGTAGGCGGGGAGAACACTGAAGCTTTCTTT.